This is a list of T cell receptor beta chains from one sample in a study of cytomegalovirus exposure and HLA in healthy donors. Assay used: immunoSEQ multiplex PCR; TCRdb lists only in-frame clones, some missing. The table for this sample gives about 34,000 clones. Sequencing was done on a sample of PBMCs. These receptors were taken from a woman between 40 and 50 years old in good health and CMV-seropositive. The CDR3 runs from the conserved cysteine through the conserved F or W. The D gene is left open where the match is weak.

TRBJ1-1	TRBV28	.	TGTGCCAGCAGTTTGGGGGGTCTCGGCACTGAAGCTTTCTTT	CASSLGGLGTEAFF
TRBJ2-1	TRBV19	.	TGTGCCAGTAGTATAAGCAACAATGAGCAGTTCTTC	CASSISNNEQFF
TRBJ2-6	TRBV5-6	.	TGTGCCAGCAGCTTGAAGAGCGGAGACTACTCTGGGGCCAACGTCCTGACTTTC	CASSLKSGDYSGANVLTF
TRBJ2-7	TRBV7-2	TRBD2	TGTGCCAGCAGCCTCGGGCTAGCGGGGTTATACGAGCAGTACTTC	CASSLGLAGLYEQYF
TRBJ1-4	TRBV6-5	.	TGTGCCACGCGGAACGGAGGAGAGGAAAAACTGTTTTTT	CATRNGGEEKLFF
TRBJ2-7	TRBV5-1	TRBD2	TGCGCCAGCAGCGAACTAGCGGGTGGGAAGAGCTCCTACGAGCAGTACTTC	CASSELAGGKSSYEQYF
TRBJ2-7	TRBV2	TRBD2	TGTGCCAGCAAAGGGACTAGCGGGAGATCAACCTACGAGCAGTACTTC	CASKGTSGRSTYEQYF
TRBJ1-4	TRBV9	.	TGTGCCAGCAGCCTTTATCCCACTAATGAAAAACTGTTTTTT	CASSLYPTNEKLFF
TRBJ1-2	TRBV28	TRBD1	TGTGCCAGCAGAACTCAGGGGGCTCCGAACCTCTATGGCTACACCTTC	CASRTQGAPNLYGYTF
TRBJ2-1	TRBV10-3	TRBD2	TGTGCCATCAGCATGGGGACTAGCGGCAATGAGCAGTTCTTC	CAISMGTSGNEQFF
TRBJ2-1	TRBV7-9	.	TGTGCCAGCCCAGGGAGGGGACAATGGAACAATGAGCAGTTCTTC	CASPGRGQWNNEQFF
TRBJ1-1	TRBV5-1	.	TGCGCCAGCAGCCAGAATTCAGTGGGGGGAGAAGCTTTCTTT	CASSQNSVGGEAFF
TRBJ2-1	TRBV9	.	TGTGCCAGCAGCGTAGAGGGGGATACCTACAATGAGCAGTTCTTC	CASSVEGDTYNEQFF
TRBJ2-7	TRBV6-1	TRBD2	TGTGCCAGCAGGCGCGGGAGGGCTGACGAGCAGTACTTC	CASRRGRADEQYF
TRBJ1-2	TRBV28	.	TGTGCCAGCAGGTTACGACAGCCGGGCTATGGCTACACCTTC	CASRLRQPGYGYTF
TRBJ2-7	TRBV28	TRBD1	TGTGCCAGCCTACCGGCCGGGACAGGTAGTTTCTACGAGCAGTACTTC	CASLPAGTGSFYEQYF
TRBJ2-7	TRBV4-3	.	TGCGCCAGCAGCCAAGGGGTAGCGATTAACTACGAGCAGTACTTC	CASSQGVAINYEQYF
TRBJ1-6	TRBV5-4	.	TGTGCCAGCAGCTTGGACTCCGGGGTGGGTTCACCCCTCCACTTT	CASSLDSGVGSPLHF
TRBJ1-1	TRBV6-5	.	TGTGCCAGCAGTACTTCATGGGGCAAGACTGAAGCTTTCTTT	CASSTSWGKTEAFF
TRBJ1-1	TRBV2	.	TGTGCCAGCATAGTTGGGGGGGTGGGGGATACTGAAGCTTTCTTT	CASIVGGVGDTEAFF
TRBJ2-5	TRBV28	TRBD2	TGTGCCAGCAGTGACCCGGGGGCCCTTCGGGGGGGACAAGAGACCCAGTACTTC	CASSDPGALRGGQETQYF
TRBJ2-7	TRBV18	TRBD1	TGTGCCAGCTCACCGGGACAGGGCGGGAGCGAGCAGTACTTC	CASSPGQGGSEQYF
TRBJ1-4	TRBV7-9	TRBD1	TGTGCCAGCAGCTTAGCAAGCCCGGGACAGGGGTCTGAAAAACTGTTTTTT	CASSLASPGQGSEKLFF
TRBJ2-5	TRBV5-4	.	TGTGCCAGCAGCTTGGCCGGAGTCGGGGAGACCCAGTACTTC	CASSLAGVGETQYF
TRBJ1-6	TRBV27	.	TGTGCCAGCAGTTCAGGAGGTAGGAATTCACCCCTCCACTTT	CASSSGGRNSPLHF
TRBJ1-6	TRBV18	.	TGTGCCAGCTCACCCCCGGGGGGTCAAGACTCACCCCTCCACTTT	CASSPPGGQDSPLHF
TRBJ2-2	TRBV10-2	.	TGCGCCAGCAGTAAGGGGCCGGGGGGCGCTAACACCGGGGAGCTGTTTTTT	CASSKGPGGANTGELFF
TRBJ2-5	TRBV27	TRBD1	TGTGCCAGCAGTTCGACAGGGGTTCCTTGGGAGACCCAGTACTTC	CASSSTGVPWETQYF
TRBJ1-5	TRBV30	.	TGTGCCTGGAGTGTTCGGCTAGGTTTTAGCAATCAGCCCCAGCATTTT	CAWSVRLGFSNQPQHF
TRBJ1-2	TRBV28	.	TGTGCCAGCACATCTAACTATGGCTACACCTTC	CASTSNYGYTF
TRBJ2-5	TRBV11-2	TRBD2	TGTGCCAGCAGCTTCCAGACTAGCGGGGGGTGGAAGACCCAGTACTTC	CASSFQTSGGWKTQYF
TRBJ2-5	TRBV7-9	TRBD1	TGTGCCAGCAGCGCTCGACAGGGCCAAGAGACCCAGTACTTC	CASSARQGQETQYF
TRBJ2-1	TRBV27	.	TGTGCCAGCAATGACAGGACTTTAGGGCGGGAGCAGTTCTTC	CASNDRTLGREQFF
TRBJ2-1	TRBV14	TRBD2	TGTGCCAGCAGCCAAGCGGCGGGAGGGTATTACAATGAGCAGTTCTTC	CASSQAAGGYYNEQFF
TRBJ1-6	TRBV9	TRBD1	TGTGCCAGCAACCGACAGGGTGAATCACCCCTCCACTTT	CASNRQGESPLHF
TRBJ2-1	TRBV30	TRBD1	TGTGCCTGGGGGGGCAGGGGGCCTAAAGAGCAGTTCTTC	CAWGGRGPKEQFF
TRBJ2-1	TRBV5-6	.	TGTGCCAGCAGCTTGGTACGGGGGGCGCAGTTCTTC	CASSLVRGAQFF
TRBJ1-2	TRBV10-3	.	TGTGCCATCAGTGAGGCTCAGGGGCGTGAGGACTATGGCTACACCTTC	CAISEAQGREDYGYTF
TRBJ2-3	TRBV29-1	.	TGCAGCGTCGAAAGTGACCCGACCCGGAGTAGAGATACGCAGTATTTT	CSVESDPTRSRDTQYF
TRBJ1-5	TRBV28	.	TGTGCCAGCAGTTTGTCAGGGGAGAATCAGCCCCAGCATTTT	CASSLSGENQPQHF
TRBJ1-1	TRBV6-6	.	TGTGCCACCAAGAGAGGGAACACTGAAGCTTTCTTT	CATKRGNTEAFF